This T cell receptor (beta chain) is from a study of blood T cell repertoires in COVID-19. Study as a whole: Both acute and convalescent COVID-19 samples were obtained from the United States, Italy and Spain.

TCRdb keeps only in-frame clones here, not all; method: immunoSEQ multiplex PCR. This sample has roughly 100,000 clones, with 75% to 95% found just once. Per germline, CDR1 SGHAT and CDR2 FQNNGV. V lost 5 bases, J lost 5 bases, and 21 bases lay in between. The length of the CDR3 is 16 residues. The specimen sequenced was peripheral blood. The sequence came from a human donor in a cohort sampled during active COVID-19. The chain couples TRBV11-2 to TRBJ2-5, with a weak D call TRBD2 (5 bases). The CDR3: CASSPTRTEGYETQYF. The CDR3 DNA is TGTGCCAGCAGCCCAACCCGAACCGAGGGATATGAGACCCAGTACTTC.